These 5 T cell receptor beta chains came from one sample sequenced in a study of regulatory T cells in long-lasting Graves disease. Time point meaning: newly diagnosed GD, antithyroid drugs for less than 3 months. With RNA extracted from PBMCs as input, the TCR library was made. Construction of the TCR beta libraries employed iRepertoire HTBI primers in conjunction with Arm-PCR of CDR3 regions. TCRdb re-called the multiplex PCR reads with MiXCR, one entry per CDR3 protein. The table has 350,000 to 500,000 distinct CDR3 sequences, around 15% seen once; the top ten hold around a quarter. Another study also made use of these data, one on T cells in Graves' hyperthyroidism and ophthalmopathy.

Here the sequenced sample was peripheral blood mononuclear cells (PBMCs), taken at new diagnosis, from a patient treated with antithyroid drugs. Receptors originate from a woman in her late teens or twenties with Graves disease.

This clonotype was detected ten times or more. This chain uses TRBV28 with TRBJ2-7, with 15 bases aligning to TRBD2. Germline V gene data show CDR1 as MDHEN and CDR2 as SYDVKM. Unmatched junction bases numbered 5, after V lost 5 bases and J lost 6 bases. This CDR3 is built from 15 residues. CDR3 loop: CASSIPGLAGGEQYF. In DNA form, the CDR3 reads TGTGCCAGCAGTATTCCGGGACTAGCGGGAGGCGAGCAGTACTTC.

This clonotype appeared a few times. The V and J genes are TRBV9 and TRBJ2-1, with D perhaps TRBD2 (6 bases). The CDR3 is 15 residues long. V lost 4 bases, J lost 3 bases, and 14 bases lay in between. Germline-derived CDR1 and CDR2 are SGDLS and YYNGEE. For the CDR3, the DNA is TGTGCCAGCAGCTCAGGCGGGGCGGTCTACAATGAGCAGTTCTTC. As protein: CASSSGGAVYNEQFF.

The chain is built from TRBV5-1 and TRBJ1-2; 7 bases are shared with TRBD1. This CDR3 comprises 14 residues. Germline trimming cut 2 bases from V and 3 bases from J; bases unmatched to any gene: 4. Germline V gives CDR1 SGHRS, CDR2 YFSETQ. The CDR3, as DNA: TGCGCCAGCAGCTTCGACAGGGATGACTATGGCTACACCTTC. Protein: CASSFDRDDYGYTF.

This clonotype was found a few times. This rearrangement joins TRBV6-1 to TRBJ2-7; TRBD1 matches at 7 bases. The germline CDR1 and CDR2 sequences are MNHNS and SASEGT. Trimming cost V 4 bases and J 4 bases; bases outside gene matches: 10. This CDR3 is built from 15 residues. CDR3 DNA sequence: TGTGCCAGCAGTGTCTCCGGGACAGAGGCTTACGAGCAGTACTTC. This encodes CASSVSGTEAYEQYF.

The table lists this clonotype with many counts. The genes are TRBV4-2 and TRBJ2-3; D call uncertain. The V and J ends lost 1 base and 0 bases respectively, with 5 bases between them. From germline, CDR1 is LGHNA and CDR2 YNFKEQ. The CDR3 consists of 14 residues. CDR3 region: CASSQGVSTDTQYF. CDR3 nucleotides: TGTGCCAGCAGCCAAGGAGTCAGCACAGATACGCAGTATTTT.